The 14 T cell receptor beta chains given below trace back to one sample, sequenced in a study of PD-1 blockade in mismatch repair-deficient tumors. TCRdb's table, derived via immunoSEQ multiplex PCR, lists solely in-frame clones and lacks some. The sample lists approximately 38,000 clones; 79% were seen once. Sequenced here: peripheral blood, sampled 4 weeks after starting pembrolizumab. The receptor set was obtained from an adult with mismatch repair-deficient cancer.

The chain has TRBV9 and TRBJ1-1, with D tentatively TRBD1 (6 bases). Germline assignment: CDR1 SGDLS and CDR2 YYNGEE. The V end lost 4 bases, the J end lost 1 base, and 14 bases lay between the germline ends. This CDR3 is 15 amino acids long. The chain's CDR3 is CASSPPDSTNTEAFF. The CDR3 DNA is TGTGCCAGCAGCCCGCCGGACAGCACGAACACTGAAGCTTTCTTT.

The CDR3 spells CAIKGPGRPYNEQFF. The CDR3 DNA is TGTGCCATCAAGGGCCCGGGGCGGCCCTACAATGAGCAGTTCTTC. The chain links TRBV10-3 to TRBJ2-1, with D perhaps TRBD1 or TRBD2 (5 bases each). Per the germline V gene, CDR1 is ENHRY and CDR2 is SYGVKD. Trimming pared 7 bases from V and 2 bases from J, leaving 15 bases between. There are 15 residues in the CDR3.

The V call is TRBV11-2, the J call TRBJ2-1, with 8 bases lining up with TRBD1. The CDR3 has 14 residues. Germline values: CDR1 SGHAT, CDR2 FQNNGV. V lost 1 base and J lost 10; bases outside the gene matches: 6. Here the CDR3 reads CASSLATGEGEQFF. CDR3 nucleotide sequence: TGTGCCAGCAGCTTAGCGACAGGGGAAGGGGAGCAGTTCTTC.

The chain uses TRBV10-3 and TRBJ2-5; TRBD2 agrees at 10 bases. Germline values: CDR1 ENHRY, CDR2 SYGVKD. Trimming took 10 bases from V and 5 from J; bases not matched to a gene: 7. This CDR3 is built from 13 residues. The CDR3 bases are TGTGCCACCACCGGGACTAGCGCGGAGACCCAGTACTTC. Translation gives CATTGTSAETQYF.

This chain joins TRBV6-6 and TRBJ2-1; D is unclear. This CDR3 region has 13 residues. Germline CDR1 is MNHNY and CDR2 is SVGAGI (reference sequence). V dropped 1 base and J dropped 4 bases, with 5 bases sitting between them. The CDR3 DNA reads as TGTGCCAGCAGTTACTTAGGGTACAATGAGCAGTTCTTC. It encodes CASSYLGYNEQFF.

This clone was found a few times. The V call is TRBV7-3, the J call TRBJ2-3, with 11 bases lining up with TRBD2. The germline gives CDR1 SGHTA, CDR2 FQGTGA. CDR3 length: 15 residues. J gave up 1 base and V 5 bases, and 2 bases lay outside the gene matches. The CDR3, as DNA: TGTGCCAGCAGCAAACTAGCGGGAGGCACAGATACGCAGTATTTT. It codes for CASSKLAGGTDTQYF. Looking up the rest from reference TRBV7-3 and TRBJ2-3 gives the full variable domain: GAGVSQTPSNKVTEKGKYVELRCDPISGHTALYWYRQSLGQGPEFLIYFQGTGAADDSGLPNDRFFAVRPEGSVSTLKIQRTERGDSAVYLCASSKLAGGTDTQYFGPGTRLTVL.

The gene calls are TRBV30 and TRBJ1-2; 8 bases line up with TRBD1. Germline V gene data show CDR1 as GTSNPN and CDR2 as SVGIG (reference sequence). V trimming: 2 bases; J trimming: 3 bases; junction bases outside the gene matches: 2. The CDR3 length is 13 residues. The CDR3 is CAWSSDRDYGYTF. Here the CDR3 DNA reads TGTGCCTGGAGTTCGGACAGGGACTATGGCTACACCTTC.

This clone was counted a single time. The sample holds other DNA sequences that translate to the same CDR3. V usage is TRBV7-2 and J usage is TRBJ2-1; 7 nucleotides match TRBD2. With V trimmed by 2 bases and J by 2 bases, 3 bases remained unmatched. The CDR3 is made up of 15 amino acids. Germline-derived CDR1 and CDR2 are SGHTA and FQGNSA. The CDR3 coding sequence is TGTGCCAGCAGCTTAACGAGCGGGACCTACAATGAGCAGTTCTTC. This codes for CASSLTSGTYNEQFF.

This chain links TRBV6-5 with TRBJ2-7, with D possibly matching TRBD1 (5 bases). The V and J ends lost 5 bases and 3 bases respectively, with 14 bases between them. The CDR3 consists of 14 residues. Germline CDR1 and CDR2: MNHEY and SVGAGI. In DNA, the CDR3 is TGTGCCAGCAGTCCCTACAGGACCAACTACGAGCAGTACTTC. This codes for CASSPYRTNYEQYF.

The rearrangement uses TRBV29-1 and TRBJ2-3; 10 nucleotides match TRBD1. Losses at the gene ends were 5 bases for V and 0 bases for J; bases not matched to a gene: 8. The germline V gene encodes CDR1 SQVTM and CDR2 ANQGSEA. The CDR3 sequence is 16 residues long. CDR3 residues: CSVWGPGQGSTDTQYF. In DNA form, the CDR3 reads TGCAGCGTTTGGGGACCGGGACAGGGGAGCACAGATACGCAGTATTTT.

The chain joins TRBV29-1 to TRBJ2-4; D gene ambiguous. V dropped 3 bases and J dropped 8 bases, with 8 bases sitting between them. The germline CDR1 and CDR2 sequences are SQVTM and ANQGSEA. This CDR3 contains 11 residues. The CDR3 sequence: CSVDVADIQYF. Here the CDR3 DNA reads TGCAGCGTTGATGTAGCAGACATTCAGTACTTC. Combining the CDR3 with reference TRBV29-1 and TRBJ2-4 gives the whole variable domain SAVISQKPSRDICQRGTSLTIQCQVDSQVTMMFWYRQQPGQSLTLIATANQGSEATYESGFVIDKFPISRPNLTFSTLTVSNMSPEDSSIYLCSVDVADIQYFGAGTRLSVL.

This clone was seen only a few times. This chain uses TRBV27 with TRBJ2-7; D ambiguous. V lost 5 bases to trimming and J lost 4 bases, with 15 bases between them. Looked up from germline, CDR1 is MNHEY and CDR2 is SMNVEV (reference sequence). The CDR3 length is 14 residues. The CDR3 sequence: CASSEDGSVYEQYF. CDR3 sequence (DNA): TGTGCCAGCAGTGAAGACGGATCCGTTTACGAGCAGTACTTC.

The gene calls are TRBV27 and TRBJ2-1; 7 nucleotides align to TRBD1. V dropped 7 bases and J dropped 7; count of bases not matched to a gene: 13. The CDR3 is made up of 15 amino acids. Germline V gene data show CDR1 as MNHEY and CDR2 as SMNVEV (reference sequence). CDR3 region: CASMLVDRAVNEQFF. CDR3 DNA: TGTGCCAGCATGCTAGTTGACAGGGCTGTAAATGAGCAGTTCTTC.

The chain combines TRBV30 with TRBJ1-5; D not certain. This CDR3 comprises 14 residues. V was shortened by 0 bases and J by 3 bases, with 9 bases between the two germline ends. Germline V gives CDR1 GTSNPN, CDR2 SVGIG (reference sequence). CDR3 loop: CAWSVEEVNQPQHF. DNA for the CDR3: TGTGCCTGGAGTGTGGAGGAGGTCAATCAGCCCCAGCATTTT.